This TCR beta chain was documented in a study of OX40 agonist ivuxolimab in advanced cancers. Study-level background: Cancers in dose escalation were hepatocellular, melanoma, renal cell and head and neck. Overall study findings and caveats: Also present in some nonresponders was a low level of normalized T-cell clonal expansion. At 0.1 to 3.0 mg/kg and by week 6, clonal expansion occurred in CD4+ and CD8+ blood T cells. Averaged across samples, CD8+ T cells carried more expanded clones than CD4+ did.

Concerning this clone itself: Its cognate antigen is unknown.

The CDR3 extends over 13 amino acids. Germline V gene lookup returns CDR1 MDHEN and CDR2 SYDVKM. V gave up 6 bases and J gave up 0 bases, with 9 bases separating them. Some clones are missing from TCRdb's copy, which holds only in-frame ones; the method was immunoSEQ multiplex PCR. The profile covers about 60,000 clones, with roughly 90% appearing a single time and around 16% taken by the ten largest. This specimen was CD4+ or CD8+ T cells sorted from blood, taken in a trial of the OX40 agonist ivuxolimab. The rearrangement joins TRBV28 to TRBJ2-7; no clear D. This TCR was sampled from an adult with an advanced solid tumor such as melanoma, head and neck, liver or kidney cancer. The CDR3 DNA is TGTGCCAGCAGCCGGCCCTACTCCTACGAGCAGTACTTC. As protein: CASSRPYSYEQYF.